This T cell receptor beta chain was documented in a study of CD4 T cells in relation to SARS-CoV-2 and coronaviruses. Across the whole study: TCR beta CDR3s were sequenced after approximately nine-day antigen culture of PBMCs. The restricting HLA molecule for shared crossreactive spike epitopes was mapped.

TCRdb keeps only in-frame clones here, not all; method: immunoSEQ multiplex PCR. Of 35,000 to 50,000 clones listed, roughly 80% were seen once; the top ten hold 1.4%. The germline gives CDR1 SQVTM, CDR2 ANQGSEA. After removal of 6 bases from V and 5 bases from J, the junction contained 10 bases not matched to a gene. The CDR3 has 14 residues. A word on this clone: Its antigen is as yet unknown.

The clonotype originates from an adult with COVID-19. Sequencing was done on a sample of naive CD4+ T cells from PBMCs, cultured in vitro. Described subset: naive CD4+ T cells isolated by negative enrichment. The chain has TRBV29-1 and TRBJ1-2, with 9 bases identical to TRBD1. CDR3 in DNA: TGCAGCGTGGTCGGGACAGGGTCGGAGTATGGCTACACCTTC. Its translation is CSVVGTGSEYGYTF.